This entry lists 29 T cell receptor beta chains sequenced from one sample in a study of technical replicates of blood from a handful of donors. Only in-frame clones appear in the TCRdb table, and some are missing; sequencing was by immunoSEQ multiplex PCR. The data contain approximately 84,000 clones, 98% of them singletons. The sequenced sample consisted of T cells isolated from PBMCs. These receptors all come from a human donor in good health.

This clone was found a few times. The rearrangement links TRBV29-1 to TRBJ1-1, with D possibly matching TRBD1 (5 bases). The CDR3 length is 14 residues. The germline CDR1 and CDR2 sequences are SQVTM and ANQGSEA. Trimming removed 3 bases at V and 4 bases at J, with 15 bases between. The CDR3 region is CSVERDRQTTEAFF. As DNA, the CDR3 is TGCAGCGTTGAGAGAGATCGACAGACCACTGAAGCTTTCTTT.

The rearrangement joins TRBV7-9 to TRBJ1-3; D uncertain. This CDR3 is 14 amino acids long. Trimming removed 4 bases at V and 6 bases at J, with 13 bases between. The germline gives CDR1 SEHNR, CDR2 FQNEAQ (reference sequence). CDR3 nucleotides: TGTGCCAGCAGCTCCGAAAATACAGAAAACACCATATATTTT. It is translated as CASSSENTENTIYF.

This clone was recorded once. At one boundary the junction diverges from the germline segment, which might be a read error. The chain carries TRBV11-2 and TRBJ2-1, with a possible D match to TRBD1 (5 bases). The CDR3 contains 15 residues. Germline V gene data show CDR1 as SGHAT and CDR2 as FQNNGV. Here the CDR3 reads CASSPLTGAYTEQFF. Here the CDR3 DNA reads TGTGCCAGCAGCCCTCTTACAGGAGCGTACACTGAGCAGTTCTTC.

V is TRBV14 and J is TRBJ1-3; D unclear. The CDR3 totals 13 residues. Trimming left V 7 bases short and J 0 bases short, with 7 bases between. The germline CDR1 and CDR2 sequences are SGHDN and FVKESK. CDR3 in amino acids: CASTSLSGNTIYF. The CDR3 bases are TGTGCCAGCACCTCTCTCTCTGGAAACACCATATATTTT.

CDR3 sequence (DNA): TGTGCCTTGCAGGGGTTCTCTGAAGCTTTCTTT. This codes for CALQGFSEAFF. The V call is TRBV30, the J call TRBJ1-1; TRBD1 is a possible D gene (6 bases). Germline V lookup: CDR1 GTSNPN, CDR2 SVGIG (reference sequence). V was clipped by 7 bases and J by 6 bases, with 12 bases between them. CDR3 length: 11 amino acids.

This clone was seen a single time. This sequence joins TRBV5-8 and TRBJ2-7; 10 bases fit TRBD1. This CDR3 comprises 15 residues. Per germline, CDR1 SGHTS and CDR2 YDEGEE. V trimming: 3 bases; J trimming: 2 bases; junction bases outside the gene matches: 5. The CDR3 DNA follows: TGTGCCAGCAGCTGGGGACAGGGGTTCACCTACGAGCAGTACTTC. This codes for CASSWGQGFTYEQYF.

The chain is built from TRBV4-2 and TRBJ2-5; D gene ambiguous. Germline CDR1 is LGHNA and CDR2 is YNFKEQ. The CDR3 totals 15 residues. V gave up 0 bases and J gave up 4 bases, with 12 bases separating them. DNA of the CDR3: TGTGCCAGCAGCCAAGATCTTAGGAGTAGAGAGACCCAGTACTTC. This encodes CASSQDLRSRETQYF.

The CDR3 spells CASSQGKGTDSQPQHF. Written as DNA, the CDR3 is TGCGCCAGCAGCCAAGGTAAAGGGACTGATAGTCAGCCCCAGCATTTT. This rearrangement joins TRBV4-1 to TRBJ1-5; D may be TRBD1 (5 bases). Germline lookup yields CDR1 MGHRA and CDR2 YSYEKL. The V end lost 1 base, the J end lost 6 bases, and 16 bases lay between the germline ends. This CDR3 region has 16 residues.

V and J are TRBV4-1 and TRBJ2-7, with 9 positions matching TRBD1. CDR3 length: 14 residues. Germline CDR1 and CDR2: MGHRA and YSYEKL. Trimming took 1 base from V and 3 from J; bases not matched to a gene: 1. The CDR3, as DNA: TGCGCCAGCAGCCAAGGGACAGGGGACTACGAGCAGTACTTC. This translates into CASSQGTGDYEQYF.

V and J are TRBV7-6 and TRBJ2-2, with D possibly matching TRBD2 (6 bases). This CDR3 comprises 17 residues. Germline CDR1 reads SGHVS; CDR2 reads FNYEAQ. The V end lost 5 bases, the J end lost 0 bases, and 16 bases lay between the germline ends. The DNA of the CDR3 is TGTGCCAGCAGCCATGCGTTAGCGGCTACGAACACCGGGGAGCTGTTTTTT. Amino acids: CASSHALAATNTGELFF.

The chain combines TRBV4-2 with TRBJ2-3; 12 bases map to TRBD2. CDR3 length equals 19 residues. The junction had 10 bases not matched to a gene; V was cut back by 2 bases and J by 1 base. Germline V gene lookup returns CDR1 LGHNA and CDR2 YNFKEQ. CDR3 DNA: TGTGCCAGCAGCCAACGGAGGGCTAGCGGGAGGGGGGGCACAGATACGCAGTATTTT. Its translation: CASSQRRASGRGGTDTQYF.

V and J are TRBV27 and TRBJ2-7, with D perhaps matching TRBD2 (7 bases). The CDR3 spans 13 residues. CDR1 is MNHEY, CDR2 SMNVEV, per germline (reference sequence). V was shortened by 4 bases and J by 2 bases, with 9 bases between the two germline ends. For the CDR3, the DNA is TGTGCCAGCAGTTCGGGGGGCCCCTACGAGCAGTACTTC. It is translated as CASSSGGPYEQYF.

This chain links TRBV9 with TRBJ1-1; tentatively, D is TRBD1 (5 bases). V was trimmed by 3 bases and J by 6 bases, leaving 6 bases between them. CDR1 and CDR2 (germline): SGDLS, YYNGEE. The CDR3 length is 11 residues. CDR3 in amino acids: CASSGGAEAFF. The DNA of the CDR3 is TGTGCCAGCAGCGGGGGCGCTGAAGCTTTCTTT.

The CDR3 bases are TGCGCCAGCAGCCAAGAACCCCCGGGACAAGAGACCCAGTACTTC. This encodes CASSQEPPGQETQYF. This sequence joins TRBV4-1 and TRBJ2-5; possibly TRBD2 for D (5 bases). Germline V gives CDR1 MGHRA, CDR2 YSYEKL. The V end was cut by 0 bases, the J end by 2 bases, with 10 bases between. The CDR3 consists of 15 residues.

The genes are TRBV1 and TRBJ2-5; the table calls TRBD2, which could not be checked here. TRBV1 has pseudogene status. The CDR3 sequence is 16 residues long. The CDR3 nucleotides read TGCACCAGCAGCTCTTTGGCTTCTCGGGGGGTAGAGACCCAGTACTTC. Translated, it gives CTSSSLASRGVETQYF.

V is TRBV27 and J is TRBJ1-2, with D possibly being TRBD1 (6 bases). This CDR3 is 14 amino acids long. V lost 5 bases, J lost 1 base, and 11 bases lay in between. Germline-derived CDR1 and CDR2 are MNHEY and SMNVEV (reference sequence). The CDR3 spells CASSPRGINYGYTF. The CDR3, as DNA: TGTGCCAGCAGTCCGAGGGGGATTAACTATGGCTACACCTTC.

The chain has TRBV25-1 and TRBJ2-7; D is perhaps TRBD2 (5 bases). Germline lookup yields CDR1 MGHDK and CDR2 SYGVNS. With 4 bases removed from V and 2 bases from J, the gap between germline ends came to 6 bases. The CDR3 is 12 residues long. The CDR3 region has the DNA TGTGCCAGCAGTGGAGGGACCTACGAGCAGTACTTC. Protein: CASSGGTYEQYF.

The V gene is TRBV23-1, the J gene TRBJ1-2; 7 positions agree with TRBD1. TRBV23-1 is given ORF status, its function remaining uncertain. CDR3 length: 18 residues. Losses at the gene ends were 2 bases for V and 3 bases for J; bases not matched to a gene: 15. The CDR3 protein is CASSQPQGACRGDYGYTF. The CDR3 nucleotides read TGCGCCAGCAGTCAACCTCAAGGGGCTTGCAGGGGGGACTATGGCTACACCTTC.

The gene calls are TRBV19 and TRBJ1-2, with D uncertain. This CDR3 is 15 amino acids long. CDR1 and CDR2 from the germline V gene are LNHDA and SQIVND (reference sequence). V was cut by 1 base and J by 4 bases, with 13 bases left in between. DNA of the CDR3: TGTGCCAGTAGTATAGGCCAAGCAGGTCCCTATGGCTACACCTTC. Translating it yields CASSIGQAGPYGYTF.

CDR3 protein: CASRLGTGDGELFF. The CDR3 DNA sequence: TGTGCCAGCAGGCTGGGGACAGGGGACGGGGAGCTGTTTTTT. The chain joins TRBV6-5 to TRBJ2-2; TRBD1 matches 10 bases. Germline trimming cut 6 bases from V and 7 bases from J; bases unmatched to any gene: 5. The germline V gene encodes CDR1 MNHEY and CDR2 SVGAGI. CDR3 length equals 14 residues.

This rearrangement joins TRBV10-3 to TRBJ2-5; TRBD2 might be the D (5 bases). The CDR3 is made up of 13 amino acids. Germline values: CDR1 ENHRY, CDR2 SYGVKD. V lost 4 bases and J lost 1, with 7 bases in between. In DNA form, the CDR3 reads TGTGCCATCAGTGCGGGGTCCCAAGAGACCCAGTACTTC. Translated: CAISAGSQETQYF.

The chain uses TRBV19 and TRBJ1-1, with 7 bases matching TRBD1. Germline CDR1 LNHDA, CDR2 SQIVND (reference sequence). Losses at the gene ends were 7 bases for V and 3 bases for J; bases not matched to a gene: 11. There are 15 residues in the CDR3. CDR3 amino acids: CASNLRGASDTEAFF. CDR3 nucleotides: TGTGCCAGTAACCTCAGGGGGGCCAGTGACACTGAAGCTTTCTTT.

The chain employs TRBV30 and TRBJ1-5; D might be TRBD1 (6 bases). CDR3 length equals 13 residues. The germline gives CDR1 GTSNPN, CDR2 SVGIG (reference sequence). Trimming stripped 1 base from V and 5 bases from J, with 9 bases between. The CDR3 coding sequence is TGTGCCTGGAGTGAGGGGGTCTATCAGCCCCAGCATTTT. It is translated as CAWSEGVYQPQHF. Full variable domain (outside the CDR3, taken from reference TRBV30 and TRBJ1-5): SQTIHQWPATLVQPVGSPLSLECTVEGTSNPNLYWYRQAAGRGLQLLFYSVGIGQISSEVPQNLSASRPQDRQFILSSKKLLLSDSGFYLCAWSEGVYQPQHFGDGTRLSIL.

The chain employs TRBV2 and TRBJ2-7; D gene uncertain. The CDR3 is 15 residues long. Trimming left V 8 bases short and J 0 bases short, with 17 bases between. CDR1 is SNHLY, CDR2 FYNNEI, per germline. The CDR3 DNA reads TGTGCCAGCCGCGAGAGCCATGTAAGCTCCTACGAGCAGTACTTC. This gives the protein CASRESHVSSYEQYF.

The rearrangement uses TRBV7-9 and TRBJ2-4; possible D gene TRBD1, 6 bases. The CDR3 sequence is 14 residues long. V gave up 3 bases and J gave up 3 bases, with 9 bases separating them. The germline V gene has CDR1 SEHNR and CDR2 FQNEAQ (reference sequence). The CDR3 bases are TGTGCCAGCAGCTTTGGACAGATCAAAAACATTCAGTACTTC. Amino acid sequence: CASSFGQIKNIQYF.

CDR3 amino acids: CASSFSSGDGELFF. CDR3 nucleotide sequence: TGTGCCAGCAGCTTCAGTTCAGGGGACGGGGAGCTGTTTTTT. The chain employs TRBV7-2 and TRBJ2-2, with D tentatively TRBD1 (6 bases). The CDR3 consists of 14 residues. The V and J ends lost 3 bases and 7 bases respectively, with 12 bases between them. Looked up from germline, CDR1 is SGHTA and CDR2 is FQGNSA.

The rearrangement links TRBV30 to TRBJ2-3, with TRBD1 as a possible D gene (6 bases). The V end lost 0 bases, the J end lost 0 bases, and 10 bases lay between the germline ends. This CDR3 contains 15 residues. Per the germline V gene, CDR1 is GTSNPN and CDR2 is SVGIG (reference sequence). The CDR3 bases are TGTGCCTGGAGTGTAGGGGGAGCTAGCACAGATACGCAGTATTTT. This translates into CAWSVGGASTDTQYF.

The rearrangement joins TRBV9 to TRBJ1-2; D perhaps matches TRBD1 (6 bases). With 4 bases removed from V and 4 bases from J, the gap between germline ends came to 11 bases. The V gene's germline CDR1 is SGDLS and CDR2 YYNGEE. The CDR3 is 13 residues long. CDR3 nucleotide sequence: TGTGCCAGCAGCCTGGACAGTTTCTATGGCTACACCTTC. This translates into CASSLDSFYGYTF.

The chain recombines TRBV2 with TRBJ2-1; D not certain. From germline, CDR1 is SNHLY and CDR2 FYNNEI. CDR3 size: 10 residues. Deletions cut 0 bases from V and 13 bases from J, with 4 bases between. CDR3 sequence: CASSEAGQFF. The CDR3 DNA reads TGTGCCAGCAGTGAAGCGGGCCAGTTCTTC.